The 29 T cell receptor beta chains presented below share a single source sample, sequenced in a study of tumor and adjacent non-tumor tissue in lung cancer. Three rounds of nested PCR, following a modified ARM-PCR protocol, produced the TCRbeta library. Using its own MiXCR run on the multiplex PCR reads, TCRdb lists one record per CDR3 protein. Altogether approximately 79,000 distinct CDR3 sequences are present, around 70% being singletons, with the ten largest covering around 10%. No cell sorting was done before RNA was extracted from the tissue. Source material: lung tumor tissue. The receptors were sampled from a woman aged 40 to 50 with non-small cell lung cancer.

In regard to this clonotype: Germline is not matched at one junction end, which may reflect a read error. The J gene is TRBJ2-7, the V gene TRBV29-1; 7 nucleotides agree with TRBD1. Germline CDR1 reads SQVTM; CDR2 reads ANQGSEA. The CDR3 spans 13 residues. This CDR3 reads CGVGQGQSYEQYF. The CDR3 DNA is TGCGGGGTTGGTCAGGGACAGTCCTATGAGCAGTACTTC.

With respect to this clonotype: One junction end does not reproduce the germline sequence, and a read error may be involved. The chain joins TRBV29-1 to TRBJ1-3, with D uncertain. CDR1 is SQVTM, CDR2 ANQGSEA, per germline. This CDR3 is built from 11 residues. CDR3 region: CSVLSGYTIHF. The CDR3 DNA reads TGCAGCGTTCTCTCTGGATACACCATACATTTT.

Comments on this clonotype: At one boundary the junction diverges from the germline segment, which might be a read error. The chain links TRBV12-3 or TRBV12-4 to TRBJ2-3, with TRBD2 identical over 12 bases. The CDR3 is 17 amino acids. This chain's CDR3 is CASSARLAGESIDTQYF. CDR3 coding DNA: TGTGCCAGCAGTGCGAGACTAGCGGGGGAGAGCATAGATACGCAGTATTTT.

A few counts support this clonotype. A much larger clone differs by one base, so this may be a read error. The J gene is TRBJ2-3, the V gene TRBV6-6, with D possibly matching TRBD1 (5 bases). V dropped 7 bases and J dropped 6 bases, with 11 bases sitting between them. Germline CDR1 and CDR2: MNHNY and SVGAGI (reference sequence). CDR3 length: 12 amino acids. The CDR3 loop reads CASNPQGDTQYF. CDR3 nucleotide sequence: TGTGCCAGCAATCCTCAGGGCGATACGCAGTATTTT.

This chain's CDR3 is CASSTGTGVMGFNEQFF. In DNA, the CDR3 is TGTGCCAGCAGCACAGGGACAGGGGTGATGGGCTTCAATGAGCAGTTCTTC. V gene TRBV5-4 combines with J gene TRBJ2-1; TRBD1 matches 10 bases. V gave up 4 bases and J gave up 6 bases; unmatched junction bases: 13. The CDR3 is made up of 17 amino acids. Germline V CDR1 and CDR2: SGHNT, YYREEE (reference sequence).

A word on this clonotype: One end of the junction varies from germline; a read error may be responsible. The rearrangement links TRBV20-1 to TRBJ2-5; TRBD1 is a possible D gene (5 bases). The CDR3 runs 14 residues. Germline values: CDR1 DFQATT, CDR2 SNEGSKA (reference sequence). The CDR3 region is CSARRLTAQETQHF. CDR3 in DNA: TGCAGTGCTAGGCGACTGACAGCTCAAGAGACCCAGCACTTC.

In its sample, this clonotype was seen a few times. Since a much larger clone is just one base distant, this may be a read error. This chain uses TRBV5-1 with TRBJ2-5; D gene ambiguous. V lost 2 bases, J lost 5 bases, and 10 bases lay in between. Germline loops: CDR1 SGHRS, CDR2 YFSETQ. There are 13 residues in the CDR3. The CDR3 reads CASSFYLRETQYF. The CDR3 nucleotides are TGCGCCAGCAGCTTCTACCTAAGGGAGACCCAGTACTTC.

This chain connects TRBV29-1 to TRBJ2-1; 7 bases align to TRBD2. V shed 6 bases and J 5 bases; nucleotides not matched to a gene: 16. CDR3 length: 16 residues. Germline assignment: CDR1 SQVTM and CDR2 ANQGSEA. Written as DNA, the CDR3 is TGCAGCGTGGTGAGCGGGATTAGCGTTCTACACAATGAGCAGTTCTTC. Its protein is CSVVSGISVLHNEQFF.

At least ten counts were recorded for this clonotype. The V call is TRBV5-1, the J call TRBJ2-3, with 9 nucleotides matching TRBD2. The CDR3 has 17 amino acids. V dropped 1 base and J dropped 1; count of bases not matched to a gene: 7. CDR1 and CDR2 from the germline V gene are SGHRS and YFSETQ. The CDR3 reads CASSLFSASGGTDTQYF. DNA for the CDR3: TGCGCCAGCAGCTTGTTCTCGGCTAGCGGGGGCACAGATACGCAGTATTTT.

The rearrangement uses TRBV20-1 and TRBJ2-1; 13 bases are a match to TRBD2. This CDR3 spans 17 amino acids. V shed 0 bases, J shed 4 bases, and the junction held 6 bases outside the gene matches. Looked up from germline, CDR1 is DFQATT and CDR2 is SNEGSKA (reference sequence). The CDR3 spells CSARDQTSGRSYNEQFF. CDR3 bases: TGCAGTGCTAGAGACCAGACTAGCGGGAGGTCTTACAATGAGCAGTTCTTC.

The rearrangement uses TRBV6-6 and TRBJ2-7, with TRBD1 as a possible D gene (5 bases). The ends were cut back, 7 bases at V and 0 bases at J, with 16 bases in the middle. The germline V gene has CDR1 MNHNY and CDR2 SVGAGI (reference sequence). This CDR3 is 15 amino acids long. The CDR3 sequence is CASNEMKGLSYEQYF. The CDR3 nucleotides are TGTGCCAGCAATGAAATGAAGGGGCTCTCCTACGAGCAGTACTTC.

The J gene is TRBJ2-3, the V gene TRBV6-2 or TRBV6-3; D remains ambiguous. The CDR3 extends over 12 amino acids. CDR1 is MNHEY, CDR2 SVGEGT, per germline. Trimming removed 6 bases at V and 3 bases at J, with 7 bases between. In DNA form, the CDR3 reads TGTGCCAGCAGGAAGTCAACAGATACGCAGTATTTT. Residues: CASRKSTDTQYF.

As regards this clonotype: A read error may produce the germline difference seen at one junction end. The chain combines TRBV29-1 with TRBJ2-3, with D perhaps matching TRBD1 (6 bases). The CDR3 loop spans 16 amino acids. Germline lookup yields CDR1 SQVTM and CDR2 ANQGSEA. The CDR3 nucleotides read TGCAGCGTTGAAGGGGGGCCGACAGAGAGTACAGATACGCGGTATTTT. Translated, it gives CSVEGGPTESTDTRYF.

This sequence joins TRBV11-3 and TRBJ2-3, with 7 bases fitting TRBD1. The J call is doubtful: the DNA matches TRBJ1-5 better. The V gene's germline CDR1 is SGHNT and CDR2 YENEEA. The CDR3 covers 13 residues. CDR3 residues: CARCGGGRNTQHF. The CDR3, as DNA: TGTGCCAGGTGTGGAGGGGGCCGGAATACGCAGCATTTT.

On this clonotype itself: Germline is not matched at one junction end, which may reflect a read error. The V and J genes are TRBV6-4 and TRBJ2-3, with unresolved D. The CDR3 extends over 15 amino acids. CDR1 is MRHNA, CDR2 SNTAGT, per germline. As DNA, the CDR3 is TGTGCTAGCAGTGACTCCCCAGAGGGCACAGATACGCAGTATTTT. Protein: CASSDSPEGTDTQYF.

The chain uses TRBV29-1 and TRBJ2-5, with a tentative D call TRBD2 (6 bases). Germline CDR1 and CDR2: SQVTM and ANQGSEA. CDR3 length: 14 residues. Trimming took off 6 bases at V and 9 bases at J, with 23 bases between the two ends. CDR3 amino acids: CSVDRVGNGGAQYF. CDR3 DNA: TGCAGCGTAGACCGGGTGGGGAATGGAGGGGCCCAGTACTTC.

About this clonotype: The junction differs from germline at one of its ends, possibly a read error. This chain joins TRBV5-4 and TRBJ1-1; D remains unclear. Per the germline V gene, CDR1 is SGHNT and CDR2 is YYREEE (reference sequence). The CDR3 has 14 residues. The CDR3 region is CTSSLRHSNTEASF. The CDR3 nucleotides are TGTACCAGCAGCTTGCGACATTCCAACACTGAAGCTTCCTTT.

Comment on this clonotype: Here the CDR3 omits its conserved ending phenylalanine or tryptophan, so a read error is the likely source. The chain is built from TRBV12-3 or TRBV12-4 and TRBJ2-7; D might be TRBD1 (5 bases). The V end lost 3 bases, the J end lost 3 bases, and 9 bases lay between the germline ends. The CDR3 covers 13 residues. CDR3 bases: TGTGCCAGCAGTTTGACGGACAACTACGAGCAGTACCTC. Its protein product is CASSLTDNYEQYL.

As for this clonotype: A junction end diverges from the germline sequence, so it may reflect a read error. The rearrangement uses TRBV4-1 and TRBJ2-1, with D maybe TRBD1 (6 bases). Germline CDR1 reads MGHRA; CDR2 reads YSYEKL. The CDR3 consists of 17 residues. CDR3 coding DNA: TGCGCCAGCATCCAAGATCCGGGCAGGGGATCATACAATGAACAGTTCTTC. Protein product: CASIQDPGRGSYNEQFF.

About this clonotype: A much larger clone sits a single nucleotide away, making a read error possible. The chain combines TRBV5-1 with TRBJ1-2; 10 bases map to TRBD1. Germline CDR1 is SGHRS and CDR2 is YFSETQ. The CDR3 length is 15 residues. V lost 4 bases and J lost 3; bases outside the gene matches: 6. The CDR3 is CASSVTGGTDYGYTF. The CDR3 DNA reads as TGCGCCAGCAGCGTGACAGGGGGCACAGACTATGGCTACACCTTC.

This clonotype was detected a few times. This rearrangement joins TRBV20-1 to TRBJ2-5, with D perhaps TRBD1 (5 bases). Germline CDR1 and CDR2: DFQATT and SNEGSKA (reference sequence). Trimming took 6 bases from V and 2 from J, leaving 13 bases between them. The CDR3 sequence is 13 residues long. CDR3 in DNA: TGCAGTGCCACAAACAGGATACAAGAGACCCAGTACTTC. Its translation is CSATNRIQETQYF.

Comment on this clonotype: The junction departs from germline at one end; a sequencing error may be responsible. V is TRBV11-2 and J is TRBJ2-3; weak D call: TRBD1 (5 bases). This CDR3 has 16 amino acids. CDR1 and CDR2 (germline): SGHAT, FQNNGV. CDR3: CVSSLTSQGSTDTHYF. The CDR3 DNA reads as TGTGTCAGCAGCTTAACTTCCCAGGGTAGCACAGATACGCACTATTTT.

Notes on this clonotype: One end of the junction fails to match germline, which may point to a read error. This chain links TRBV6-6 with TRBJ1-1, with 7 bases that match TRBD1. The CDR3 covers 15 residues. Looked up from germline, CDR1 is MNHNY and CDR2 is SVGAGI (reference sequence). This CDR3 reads CASSCDRVVNIEAFF. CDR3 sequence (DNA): TGTGCCAGCAGCTGCGACAGGGTTGTAAACATTGAAGCTTTCTTT.

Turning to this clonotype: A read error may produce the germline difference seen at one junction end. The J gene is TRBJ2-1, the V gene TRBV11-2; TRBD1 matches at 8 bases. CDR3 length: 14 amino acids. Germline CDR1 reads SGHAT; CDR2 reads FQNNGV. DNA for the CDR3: TGTGCCAGTAGTCCGCGGACAGGGTACAATAAGCAGTTCTTC. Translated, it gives CASSPRTGYNKQFF.

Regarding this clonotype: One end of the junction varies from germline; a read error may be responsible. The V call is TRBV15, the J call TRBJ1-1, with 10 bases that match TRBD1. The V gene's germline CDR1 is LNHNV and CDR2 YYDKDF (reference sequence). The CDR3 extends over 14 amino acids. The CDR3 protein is CGTSRQGANTEAFF. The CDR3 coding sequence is TGTGGCACCAGCAGACAGGGGGCGAACACTGAAGCTTTCTTT.

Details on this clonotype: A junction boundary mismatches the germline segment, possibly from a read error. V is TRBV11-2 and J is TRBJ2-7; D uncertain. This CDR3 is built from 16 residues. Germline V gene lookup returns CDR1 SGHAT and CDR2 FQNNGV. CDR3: CASSLMFRSSAYEQYF. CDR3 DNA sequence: TGTGCCAGTAGCTTAATGTTTAGGTCGAGCGCCTACGAGCAGTACTTC.

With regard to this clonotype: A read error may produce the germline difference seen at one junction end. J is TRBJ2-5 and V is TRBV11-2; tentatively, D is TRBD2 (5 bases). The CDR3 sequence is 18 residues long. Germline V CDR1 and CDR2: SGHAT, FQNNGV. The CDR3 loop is CASSLRFHSAGQEETLYF. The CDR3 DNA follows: TGTGCCAGTAGCTTACGATTCCATAGCGCGGGTCAGGAGGAGACCCTGTACTTC.

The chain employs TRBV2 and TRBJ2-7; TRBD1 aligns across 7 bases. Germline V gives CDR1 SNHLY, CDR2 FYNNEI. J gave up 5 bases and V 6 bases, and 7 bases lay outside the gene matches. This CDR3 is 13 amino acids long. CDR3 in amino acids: CASSTGQLDEQYF. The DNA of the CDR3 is TGTGCCAGCAGCACGGGACAGTTGGACGAGCAGTACTTC.

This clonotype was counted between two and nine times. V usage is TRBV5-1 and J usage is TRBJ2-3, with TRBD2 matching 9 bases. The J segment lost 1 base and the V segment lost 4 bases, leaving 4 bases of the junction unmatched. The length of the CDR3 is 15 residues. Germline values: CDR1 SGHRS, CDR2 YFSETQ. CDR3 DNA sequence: TGCGCCAGCAGCCTCCCTAGCGGGGGCACAGATACGCAGTATTTT. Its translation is CASSLPSGGTDTQYF.